This T cell receptor beta chain was identified during a study of blood T cells in healthy people across ages. The individuals who served as donors were healthy Caucasians living in Russia, aged roughly 6 to 100. Extraction yielded at least 6 micrograms of total RNA per sample. Primed by a sample-barcoded 5' primer and a J-beta primer mix, a second PCR proceeded for 7 to 11 cycles. MiXCR was run by TCRdb on the 5' RACE reads, yielding one entry per CDR3 protein. Of roughly 800,000 distinct CDR3 sequences in the sample, roughly 60% were seen once. The sample consisted of blood. This TCR derives from a man aged 25 to 40 in good health.

CDR3 protein: CASSPGVSGDTQYF. Written as DNA, the CDR3 is TGCGCCAGCAGCCCGGGGGTGTCTGGGGATACGCAGTATTTT. The rearrangement links TRBV5-1 to TRBJ2-3; a weak D match, TRBD2 (6 bases). CDR1 and CDR2 from the germline V gene are SGHRS and YFSETQ. V was pared by 4 bases and J by 6 bases, with 15 bases between. The CDR3 has 14 amino acids. The whole variable domain, filled in from reference TRBV5-1 and TRBJ2-3, reads KAGVTQTPRYLIKTRGQQVTLSCSPISGHRSVSWYQQTPGQGLQFLFEYFSETQRNKGNFPGRFSGRQFSNSRSEMNVSTLELGDSALYLCASSPGVSGDTQYFGPGTRLTVL.